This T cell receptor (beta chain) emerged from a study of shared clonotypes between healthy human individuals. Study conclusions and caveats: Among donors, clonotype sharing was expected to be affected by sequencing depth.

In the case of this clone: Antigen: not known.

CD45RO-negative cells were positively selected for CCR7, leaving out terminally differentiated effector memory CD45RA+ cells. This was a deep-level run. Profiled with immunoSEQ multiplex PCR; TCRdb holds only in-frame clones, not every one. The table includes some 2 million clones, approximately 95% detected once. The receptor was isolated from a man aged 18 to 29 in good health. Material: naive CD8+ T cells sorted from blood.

The CDR3: CASSYRQGAESGANVLTF. As DNA, the CDR3 is TGTGCCAGCAGCTATAGACAGGGGGCCGAGTCTGGGGCCAACGTCCTGACTTTC. This chain links TRBV7-9 with TRBJ2-6; 10 bases agree with TRBD1. Germline assignment: CDR1 SEHNR and CDR2 FQNEAQ (reference sequence). V lost 4 bases to trimming and J lost 1 base; unmatched junction nucleotides: 7. There are 18 residues in the CDR3.